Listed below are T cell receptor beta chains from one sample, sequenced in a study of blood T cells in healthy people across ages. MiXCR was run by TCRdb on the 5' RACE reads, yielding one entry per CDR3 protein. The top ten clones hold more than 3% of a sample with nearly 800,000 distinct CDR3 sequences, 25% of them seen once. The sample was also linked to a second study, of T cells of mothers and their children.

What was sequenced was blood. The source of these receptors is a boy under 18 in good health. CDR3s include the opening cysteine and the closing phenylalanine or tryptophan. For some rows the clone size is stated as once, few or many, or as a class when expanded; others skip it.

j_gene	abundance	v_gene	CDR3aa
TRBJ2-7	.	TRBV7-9	CASSLGTSGVAYEQYF
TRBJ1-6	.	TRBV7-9	CASSLAIVGRGNSPLHF
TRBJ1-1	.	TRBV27	CASSFGPGTVTEAFF
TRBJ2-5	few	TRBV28	CASSLTSGDKETQYF
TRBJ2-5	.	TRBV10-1	CASTQGAPLETQYF
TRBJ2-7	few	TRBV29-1	CSVEDVDRSHEQYF
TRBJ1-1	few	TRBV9	CASSVTGAPAEAFF
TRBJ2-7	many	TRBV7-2	CASSSNTYEQYF
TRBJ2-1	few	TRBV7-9	CASSYSNLNEQFF
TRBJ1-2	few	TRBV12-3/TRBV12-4	CASSSRGSDYGYTF
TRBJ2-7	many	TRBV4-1	CASSEAGEHYEQYF
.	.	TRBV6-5	CASSQLVGYEQYF
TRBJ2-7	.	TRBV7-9	CASSVPAISHYEQYF
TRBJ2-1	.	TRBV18	CASSADRDGSDEQFF
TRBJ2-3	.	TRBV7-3	CASSLRGRFTDTQYF
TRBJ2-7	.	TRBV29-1	CSVSRASGTHEQYF
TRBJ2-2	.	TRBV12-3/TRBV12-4	CASSLGRASNTGELFF
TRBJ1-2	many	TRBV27	CASSLGAGANYGYTF
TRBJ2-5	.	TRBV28	CASNSPGTSGRGPWTQYF
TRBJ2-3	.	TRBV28	CASSLTSGRLGTDTQYF
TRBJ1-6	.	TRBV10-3	CAIREMDSFNSPLHF
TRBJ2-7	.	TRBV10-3	CAISDPGTGSEQYF
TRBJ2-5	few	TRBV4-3	CASSQARGGQETQYF
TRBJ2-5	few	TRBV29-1	CSVASIAGGPPFF
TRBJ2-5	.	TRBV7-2	CASSTLRRQGTSETQYF
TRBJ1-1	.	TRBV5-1	CASSQAAGRNTEAFF
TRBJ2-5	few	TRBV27	CASSSPGPAGEQYF
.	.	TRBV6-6	CASSSIDNYEQYF
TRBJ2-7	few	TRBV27	CASSPDRSYGQYF
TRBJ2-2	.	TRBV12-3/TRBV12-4	CASTQGSGELFF
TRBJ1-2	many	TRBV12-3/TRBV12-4	CASGTGPYGYTF
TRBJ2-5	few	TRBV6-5	CASSYKREGTQYF
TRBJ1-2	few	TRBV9	CASSVAGRSEFYGYTF
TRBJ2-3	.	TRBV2	CASKKEAGATDTQYF
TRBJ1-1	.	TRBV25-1	CASSEFGGGTTEAFF
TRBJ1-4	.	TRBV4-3	CASSQDFLGELFF
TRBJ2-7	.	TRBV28	CASTGQGPSSYEQYF
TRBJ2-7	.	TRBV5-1	CASSLGDRGVSHEQYF
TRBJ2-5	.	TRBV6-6	CASSKGTQGKETQYF
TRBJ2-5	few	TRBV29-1	CSGRQGEETQYF
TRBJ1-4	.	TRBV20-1	CSAESNEKLFF
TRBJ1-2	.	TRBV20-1	CSARDRDISYGYTF
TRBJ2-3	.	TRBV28	CASSLAGDLTDTQYF
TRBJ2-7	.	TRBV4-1	CASSQIWDRGMCEQYF
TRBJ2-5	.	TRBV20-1	CSATGTSGSQETQYF
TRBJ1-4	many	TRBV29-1	CSVKGADEKLFF
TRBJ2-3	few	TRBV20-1	CSAARLAGGTTTDTQYF
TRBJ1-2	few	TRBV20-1	CSASHYGYTF
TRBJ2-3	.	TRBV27	CASRSAPLTDTQYF
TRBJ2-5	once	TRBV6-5	CASSPQGRQGLLF
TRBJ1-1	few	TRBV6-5	CASSRKTGNTEAFF
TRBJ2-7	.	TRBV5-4	CASSLTAGVDEQYF